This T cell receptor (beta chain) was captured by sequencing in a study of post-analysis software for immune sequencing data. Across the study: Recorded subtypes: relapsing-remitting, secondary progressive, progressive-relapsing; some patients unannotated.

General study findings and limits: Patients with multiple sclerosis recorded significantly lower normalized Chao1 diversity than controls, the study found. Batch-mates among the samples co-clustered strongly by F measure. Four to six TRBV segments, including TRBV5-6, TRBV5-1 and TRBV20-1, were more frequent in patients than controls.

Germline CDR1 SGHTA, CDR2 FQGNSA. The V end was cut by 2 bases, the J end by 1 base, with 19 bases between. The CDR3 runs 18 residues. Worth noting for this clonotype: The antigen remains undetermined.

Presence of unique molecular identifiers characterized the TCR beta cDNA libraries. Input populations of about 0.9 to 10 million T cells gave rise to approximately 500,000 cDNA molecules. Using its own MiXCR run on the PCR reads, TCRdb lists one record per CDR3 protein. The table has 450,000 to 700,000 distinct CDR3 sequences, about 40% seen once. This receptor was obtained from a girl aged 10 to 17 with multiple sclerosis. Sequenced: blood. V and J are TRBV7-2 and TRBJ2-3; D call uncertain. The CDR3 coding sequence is TGTGCCAGCAGCTTAAAACGAAGTAGCCAATACGGCACAGATACGCAGTATTTT. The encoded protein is CASSLKRSSQYGTDTQYF.